These 27 T cell receptor beta chains share one sample of origin, sequenced in a study of shared clonotypes between healthy human individuals. Profiled with immunoSEQ multiplex PCR; TCRdb holds only in-frame clones, not every one. The sample carries around 1.9 million clones, over 85% recorded once. CD45RO-negative, CCR7-positively selected cells formed the naive CD8 fraction, excluding terminally differentiated effector memory CD45RA+ cells. The material sequenced was naive CD8+ T cells from PBMCs. The receptors originated from a man between 18 and 35 years old in good health. Some clones in this sample may be carry-over from other donors' samples.

On this clone: The same CDR3 arises from other DNA sequences in this sample as well. CDR3 nucleotides: TGTGCCAGCAGTTTCTCGGGCTCTGGAAACACCATATATTTT. Translated: CASSFSGSGNTIYF. This chain links TRBV28 with TRBJ1-3, with no clear D. Trimming took off 3 bases at V and 0 bases at J, with 6 bases between the two ends. Germline V gives CDR1 MDHEN, CDR2 SYDVKM. This CDR3 comprises 14 residues.

This chain connects TRBV19 to TRBJ2-5; TRBD1 matches at 7 bases. Trimming cost V 3 bases and J 2 bases; bases outside gene matches: 6. Germline V gene sequence: CDR1 LNHDA, CDR2 SQIVND (reference sequence). This CDR3 spans 15 amino acids. CDR3 nucleotides: TGTGCCAGTAGTATTGGGACAGATATACAAGAGACCCAGTACTTC. This codes for CASSIGTDIQETQYF. Drawing the rest from reference TRBV19 and TRBJ2-5, the complete variable domain is DGGITQSPKYLFRKEGQNVTLSCEQNLNHDAMYWYRQDPGQGLRLIYYSQIVNDFQKGDIAEGYSVSREKKESFPLTVTSAQKNPTAFYLCASSIGTDIQETQYFGPGTRLLVL.

The chain employs TRBV4-1 and TRBJ2-7; D is possibly TRBD1 (6 bases). The CDR3 is made up of 15 amino acids. Looked up from germline, CDR1 is MGHRA and CDR2 is YSYEKL. V lost 2 bases and J 1 base, leaving 12 bases between the germline ends. DNA of the CDR3: TGCGCCAGCAGCCAAAGTGGGGGCCCGTCCTACGAGCAGTACTTC. It is translated as CASSQSGGPSYEQYF.

This chain uses TRBV27 with TRBJ2-7, with TRBD2 identical over 8 bases. Germline V gene data show CDR1 as MNHEY and CDR2 as SMNVEV (reference sequence). Trimming cost V 5 bases and J 3 bases; bases outside gene matches: 6. The CDR3 covers 14 residues. CDR3 protein: CASSPGTSSYEQYF. For the CDR3, the DNA is TGTGCCAGCAGTCCCGGGACTAGTAGCTACGAGCAGTACTTC.

In this sample, this clone turned up once. This chain uses TRBV9 with TRBJ1-3, with a possible D match to TRBD1 (5 bases). The CDR3 runs to 17 residues. The germline V gene has CDR1 SGDLS and CDR2 YYNGEE. The ends were cut back, 4 bases at V and 1 base at J, with 18 bases in the middle. CDR3 loop: CASSWGVVPGSGNTIYF. The CDR3 DNA reads as TGTGCCAGCAGCTGGGGGGTGGTTCCAGGGTCTGGAAACACCATATATTTT.

This chain links TRBV2 with TRBJ2-7, with 12 positions matching TRBD1. Germline CDR1 reads SNHLY; CDR2 reads FYNNEI. The CDR3 extends over 13 amino acids. V lost 11 bases and J lost 6; bases outside the gene matches: 8. CDR3 amino acids: CAFRDRGRIEQYF. CDR3 sequence (DNA): TGTGCCTTCCGGGACAGGGGGCGTATCGAGCAGTACTTC.

The chain combines TRBV6-5 with TRBJ1-1; D not certain. CDR1 is MNHEY, CDR2 SVGAGI, per germline. This CDR3 has 15 residues. V was cut by 0 bases and J by 1 base, with 9 bases left in between. The CDR3 DNA follows: TGTGCCAGCAGTTACTCGTATGAAGGGAACACTGAAGCTTTCTTT. Protein: CASSYSYEGNTEAFF.

Written as DNA, the CDR3 is TGTGCCAGCACTTATGCTATGCCGGGACTAGCCTTCTCGACAGATACGCAGTATTTT. Its translation: CASTYAMPGLAFSTDTQYF. The rearrangement links TRBV28 to TRBJ2-3; TRBD2 aligns across 9 bases. Germline assignment: CDR1 MDHEN and CDR2 SYDVKM. The trim removed 7 bases at V and 3 bases at J, leaving 20 bases unmatched. The CDR3 totals 19 residues.

The chain employs TRBV27 and TRBJ2-2; D gene ambiguous. Germline V gene lookup returns CDR1 MNHEY and CDR2 SMNVEV (reference sequence). The CDR3 is 15 residues long. With 2 bases removed from V and 7 bases from J, the gap between germline ends came to 14 bases. The CDR3 reads CASSLNILGRGELFF. The CDR3 DNA reads TGTGCCAGCAGTTTAAATATATTAGGGCGCGGGGAGCTGTTTTTT.

This chain links TRBV4-1 with TRBJ1-1; D possibly corresponds to TRBD1 (6 bases). V was pared by 2 bases and J by 6 bases, with 13 bases between. Germline V lookup: CDR1 MGHRA, CDR2 YSYEKL. The CDR3 is 14 residues long. The CDR3 sequence: CASSQYAGGPEAFF. The CDR3 bases are TGCGCCAGCAGCCAATACGCGGGGGGCCCTGAAGCTTTCTTT.

This rearrangement joins TRBV28 to TRBJ2-1; 13 positions agree with TRBD2. The length of the CDR3 is 18 residues. With V trimmed by 4 bases and J by 8 bases, 14 bases remained unmatched. The germline CDR1 and CDR2 sequences are MDHEN and SYDVKM. CDR3 sequence reads: CASSSVRTSGSRNDEQFF. In DNA form, the CDR3 reads TGTGCCAGCAGTTCCGTTCGGACTAGCGGGAGTAGGAACGATGAGCAGTTCTTC.

This clone has only one observation. The CDR3 here is CASSLFAGSSYEQYF. The DNA of the CDR3 is TGTGCCAGCAGTTTATTCGCAGGGAGCTCCTACGAGCAGTACTTC. The chain couples TRBV27 to TRBJ2-7; D possibly uses TRBD1 or TRBD2 (5 bases each). This CDR3 is 15 amino acids long. Germline V gene data show CDR1 as MNHEY and CDR2 as SMNVEV (reference sequence). V lost 1 base to trimming and J lost 0 bases, with 10 bases between them.

This chain links TRBV5-4 with TRBJ1-1; tentative D call: TRBD1 (5 bases). V was pared by 7 bases and J by 4 bases, with 20 bases between. The germline CDR1 and CDR2 sequences are SGHNT and YYREEE (reference sequence). The CDR3 is made up of 15 amino acids. CDR3: CASLPEGSGGTEAFF. DNA of the CDR3: TGTGCCAGCCTCCCGGAGGGGTCGGGGGGCACTGAAGCTTTCTTT.

Points on this clone: The same CDR3 is also encoded by other DNA sequences in this sample. This sequence joins TRBV9 and TRBJ1-5, with 7 bases that match TRBD1. The CDR3 loop spans 14 amino acids. The V gene end was trimmed by 4 bases and the J gene end by 2 bases; junction bases not matched to a gene: 3. The germline CDR1 and CDR2 sequences are SGDLS and YYNGEE. CDR3 protein: CASSPGGGNQPQHF. In DNA, the CDR3 is TGTGCCAGCAGCCCAGGGGGAGGCAATCAGCCCCAGCATTTT. The full variable domain, completed using reference TRBV9 and TRBJ1-5, is DSGVTQTPKHLITATGQRVTLRCSPRSGDLSVYWYQQSLDQGLQFLIQYYNGEERAKGNILERFSAQQFPDLHSELNLSSLELGDSALYFCASSPGGGNQPQHFGDGTRLSIL.

The genes are TRBV5-1 and TRBJ2-1; D remains ambiguous. V lost 2 bases and J 4 bases, leaving 13 bases between the germline ends. Germline CDR1 SGHRS, CDR2 YFSETQ. CDR3 length equals 15 residues. Written as DNA, the CDR3 is TGCGCCAGCAGCTTAAGAGGTGTGGGGTACAATGAGCAGTTCTTC. Translating gives CASSLRGVGYNEQFF. Looking up the rest from reference TRBV5-1 and TRBJ2-1 gives the full variable domain: KAGVTQTPRYLIKTRGQQVTLSCSPISGHRSVSWYQQTPGQGLQFLFEYFSETQRNKGNFPGRFSGRQFSNSRSEMNVSTLELGDSALYLCASSLRGVGYNEQFFGPGTRLTVL.

The chain carries TRBV5-6 and TRBJ2-4; TRBD1 aligns across 7 bases. Germline-derived CDR1 and CDR2 are SGHDT and YYEEEE. Unmatched junction bases numbered 9, after V lost 4 bases and J lost 2 bases. The CDR3 consists of 16 residues. CDR3 sequence (DNA): TGTGCCAGCAGCGTGATGACAGGGATAACCAAAAACATTCAGTACTTC. Translating it yields CASSVMTGITKNIQYF.

The V gene is TRBV29-1, the J gene TRBJ1-2; D ambiguous. V was pared by 3 bases and J by 3 bases, with 14 bases between. The germline V gene has CDR1 SQVTM and CDR2 ANQGSEA. The CDR3 spans 14 residues. In DNA form, the CDR3 reads TGCAGCGTTGAGGGAGGAGTCGCCGACTATGGCTACACCTTC. This codes for CSVEGGVADYGYTF.

There are a few counts of this clone. V and J are TRBV9 and TRBJ2-7; D perhaps matches TRBD1 (6 bases). The CDR3 has 14 residues. Trimming shortened V by 0 bases and J by 0 bases, and 7 bases separated the two germline ends. CDR1 SGDLS and CDR2 YYNGEE come from the germline V gene. This chain's CDR3 is CASSVEDSSYEQYF. DNA for the CDR3: TGTGCCAGCAGCGTAGAGGACAGCTCCTACGAGCAGTACTTC. Full variable domain (rest looked up from reference TRBV9 and TRBJ2-7): DSGVTQTPKHLITATGQRVTLRCSPRSGDLSVYWYQQSLDQGLQFLIQYYNGEERAKGNILERFSAQQFPDLHSELNLSSLELGDSALYFCASSVEDSSYEQYFGPGTRLTVT.

Written as DNA, the CDR3 is TGTGCCAGCAGTAAAACAGGGGATTTAGGAGAGACCCAGTACTTC. Translated: CASSKTGDLGETQYF. The gene calls are TRBV28 and TRBJ2-5, with 7 bases identical to TRBD1. This CDR3 region has 15 residues. The germline V gene encodes CDR1 MDHEN and CDR2 SYDVKM. Trimming at V came to 5 bases and at J to 4 bases, leaving 10 bases not matched to a gene.

The J gene is TRBJ2-3, the V gene TRBV15; 9 bases align to TRBD2. The CDR3 is made up of 16 amino acids. The germline gives CDR1 LNHNV, CDR2 YYDKDF (reference sequence). Unmatched junction bases numbered 8, after V lost 3 bases and J lost 4 bases. The CDR3 loop is CATSRDSGSLADTQYF. In nucleotides, the CDR3 is TGTGCCACCAGCAGGGATAGCGGGAGTTTAGCAGATACGCAGTATTTT.

The chain couples TRBV6-1 to TRBJ1-5, with 8 nucleotides matching TRBD1. Germline lookup yields CDR1 MNHNS and CDR2 SASEGT. The CDR3 runs to 13 residues. The V and J ends lost 8 bases and 4 bases, in that order; junction bases with no gene match: 4. The CDR3 spells CASRDRTNQPQHF. DNA of the CDR3: TGTGCCAGCCGGGACAGGACAAATCAGCCCCAGCATTTT.

The chain joins TRBV4-2 to TRBJ1-6; no reliable D call. Deletions cut 4 bases from V and 8 bases from J, with 12 bases between. The CDR3 extends over 14 amino acids. Germline loops: CDR1 LGHNA, CDR2 YNFKEQ. In DNA, the CDR3 is TGTGCCAGCAGCCTTGCCAGATCCGATTCACCCCTCCACTTT. Its protein product is CASSLARSDSPLHF.

The rearrangement joins TRBV4-3 to TRBJ2-1; D unclear. Per germline, CDR1 LGHNA and CDR2 YSLEER. The V end was cut by 0 bases, the J end by 6 bases, with 15 bases between. The CDR3 is 16 residues long. The CDR3 protein is CASSQDRRPNLNEQFF. In nucleotides, the CDR3 is TGCGCCAGCAGCCAAGATCGGCGACCTAACCTCAATGAGCAGTTCTTC.

This clone was seen just once. J is TRBJ1-2 and V is TRBV10-1; 7 nucleotides align to TRBD1. The germline V gene encodes CDR1 WNHNN and CDR2 SYGVQD (reference sequence). The V segment lost 3 bases and the J segment 3 bases; nucleotides outside the gene matches: 1. The CDR3 contains 13 residues. In DNA form, the CDR3 reads TGCGCCAGCAGTGACCAGGGGGACTATGGCTACACCTTC. Its protein product is CASSDQGDYGYTF.

J is TRBJ2-3 and V is TRBV28; D unresolved. The germline gives CDR1 MDHEN, CDR2 SYDVKM. The CDR3 is 14 amino acids. V shed 3 bases and J shed 7 bases, with 14 bases lying between them. Here the CDR3 reads CASSFLESMYTQYF. In DNA, the CDR3 is TGTGCCAGCAGTTTTCTAGAAAGCATGTATACGCAGTATTTT. Full variable domain (missing parts from reference TRBV28 and TRBJ2-3): DVKVTQSSRYLVKRTGEKVFLECVQDMDHENMFWYRQDPGLGLRLIYFSYDVKMKEKGDIPEGYSVSREKKERFSLILESASTNQTSMYLCASSFLESMYTQYFGPGTRLTVL.

J is TRBJ1-1 and V is TRBV5-5; D unclear. The V end lost 5 bases, the J end lost 4 bases, and 18 bases lay between the germline ends. The germline CDR1 and CDR2 sequences are SGHKS and YYEKEE (reference sequence). CDR3 size: 15 residues. The CDR3 DNA reads as TGTGCCAGCAGTCTGGTTGAGTGGTCGGGCACTGAAGCTTTCTTT. It translates to CASSLVEWSGTEAFF.

Points on this clone: Distinct nucleotide sequences in the sample also encode this CDR3. The chain is built from TRBV9 and TRBJ2-7; D might be TRBD1 (6 bases). Germline assignment: CDR1 SGDLS and CDR2 YYNGEE. This CDR3 region has 14 residues. V was cut by 4 bases and J by 2 bases, with 13 bases left in between. In DNA form, the CDR3 reads TGTGCCAGCAGCCCCCCTGGGGGCCCCTACGAGCAGTACTTC. It translates to CASSPPGGPYEQYF.